The 25 T cell receptor beta chains below were found in one sample sequenced in a study of blood T cell repertoires in COVID-19. The method was immunoSEQ multiplex PCR; TCRdb's version includes in-frame clones alone and lacks a portion of them. This sample carries some 670,000 clones, approximately 90% of them seen once, and the ten largest clones take roughly 0.25%. Sample: peripheral blood. The origin of the receptors is a woman aged 18-29 years with acute or convalescent COVID-19.

The chain carries TRBV5-6 and TRBJ1-4, with D maybe TRBD1 (5 bases). Germline V gene lookup returns CDR1 SGHDT and CDR2 YYEEEE. V lost 4 bases and J 7 bases, leaving 17 bases between the germline ends. The CDR3 is 15 residues long. The CDR3: CASSQSPRAAEKLFF. CDR3 in DNA: TGTGCCAGCAGCCAATCGCCCAGGGCGGCTGAAAAACTGTTTTTT.

The CDR3 region is CASSFGQGIYEQYF. The CDR3 DNA sequence: TGTGCCAGCAGTTTTGGGCAGGGGATCTACGAGCAGTACTTC. The rearrangement uses TRBV28 and TRBJ2-7; tentatively, D is TRBD1 (6 bases). V lost 3 bases to trimming and J lost 3 bases, with 12 bases between them. Germline values: CDR1 MDHEN, CDR2 SYDVKM. The CDR3 spans 14 residues.

The chain combines TRBV6-2 or TRBV6-3 with TRBJ1-1; tentatively, D is TRBD1 (5 bases). This CDR3 is built from 14 residues. The germline gives CDR1 MNHEY, CDR2 SVGEGT. V was clipped by 5 bases and J by 7 bases, with 17 bases between them. CDR3 amino acids: CASSARWGGDEAFF. The CDR3 DNA follows: TGTGCCAGCAGTGCAAGGTGGGGGGGAGATGAAGCTTTCTTT.

The V and J genes are TRBV4-3 and TRBJ2-2; 8 bases map to TRBD2. This CDR3 spans 16 amino acids. Trimming took 5 bases from V and 3 from J; bases not matched to a gene: 8. CDR1 and CDR2 (germline): LGHNA, YSLEER. This CDR3 is CASSNISGAYTGELFF. The DNA for the CDR3 is TGCGCCAGCAGCAACATTAGCGGGGCTTACACCGGGGAGCTGTTTTTT.

This chain links TRBV7-9 with TRBJ1-3; D remains ambiguous. Germline V gene lookup returns CDR1 SEHNR and CDR2 FQNEAQ (reference sequence). This CDR3 is 16 amino acids long. V was cut by 3 bases and J by 6 bases, with 18 bases left in between. CDR3 sequence (DNA): TGTGCCAGCAGCTTCCGGGCCCCCGGGAGGGAAAACACCATATATTTT. Translating it yields CASSFRAPGRENTIYF.

The genes are TRBV24-1 and TRBJ1-5; TRBD1 matches at 7 bases. The germline V gene has CDR1 KGHDR and CDR2 SFDVKD. The CDR3 spans 13 residues. With 5 bases clipped from V and 7 bases from J, the junction kept 4 bases outside the gene matches. The CDR3 DNA sequence: TGTGCCACCAGTGCCAGGGGGAACCAGCCCCAGCATTTT. It yields the protein CATSARGNQPQHF.

V usage is TRBV30 and J usage is TRBJ2-6; D possibly corresponds to TRBD1 (5 bases). The CDR3 contains 13 residues. Germline assignment: CDR1 GTSNPN and CDR2 SVGIG (reference sequence). The V gene lost 4 bases and the J gene lost 4 bases, with 8 bases spanning the gap. CDR3 region: CAWTRQGANVLTF. The CDR3 bases are TGTGCCTGGACTAGACAGGGGGCCAACGTCCTGACTTTC. Filled out from reference TRBV30 and TRBJ2-6, the complete variable domain reads SQTIHQWPATLVQPVGSPLSLECTVEGTSNPNLYWYRQAAGRGLQLLFYSVGIGQISSEVPQNLSASRPQDRQFILSSKKLLLSDSGFYLCAWTRQGANVLTFGAGSRLTVL.

This rearrangement joins TRBV18 to TRBJ2-1, with TRBD1 identical over 9 bases. V trimming: 3 bases; J trimming: 3 bases; junction bases outside the gene matches: 3. Germline V CDR1 and CDR2: KGHSH, LQKENI. The CDR3 length is 15 residues. The CDR3 region is CASSPRQGGYNEQFF. CDR3 bases: TGTGCCAGCTCACCCCGACAGGGGGGCTACAATGAGCAGTTCTTC.

The chain joins TRBV5-1 to TRBJ2-7, with TRBD1 matching over 10 bases. The V and J ends lost 6 bases and 5 bases, in that order; junction bases with no gene match: 5. The CDR3 sequence is 13 residues long. CDR1 and CDR2 from the germline V gene are SGHRS and YFSETQ. CDR3 DNA sequence: TGCGCCAGCACCGGGGACAGGGGACACGAGCAGTACTTC. It codes for CASTGDRGHEQYF.

V usage is TRBV4-1 and J usage is TRBJ1-1, with a possible D match to TRBD1 (5 bases). From germline, CDR1 is MGHRA and CDR2 YSYEKL. The CDR3 is 15 amino acids. V was shortened by 1 base and J by 5 bases, with 14 bases between the two germline ends. DNA for the CDR3: TGCGCCAGCAGCCAAGCCTGGGGCCCCTTGACTGAAGCTTTCTTT. This translates into CASSQAWGPLTEAFF.

This clone was recorded a few times. The chain links TRBV28 to TRBJ1-4, with 10 bases lining up with TRBD1. The germline V gene has CDR1 MDHEN and CDR2 SYDVKM. Trimming took 2 bases from V and 13 from J; bases not matched to a gene: 10. This CDR3 contains 15 residues. The chain's CDR3 is CASSLGQGVREVLFF. CDR3 in DNA: TGTGCCAGCAGTTTAGGACAGGGGGTAAGAGAGGTACTGTTTTTT.

The V call is TRBV6-5, the J call TRBJ2-3; 7 bases are shared with TRBD2. This CDR3 contains 15 residues. With 7 bases clipped from V and 4 bases from J, the junction kept 11 bases outside the gene matches. Germline V gene data show CDR1 as MNHEY and CDR2 as SVGAGI. This CDR3 is CASTERSGVSDTQYF. The CDR3 DNA follows: TGTGCCAGCACAGAGAGGAGCGGGGTGTCAGATACGCAGTATTTT.

The chain is built from TRBV30 and TRBJ2-2, with a tentative D call TRBD1 (5 bases). V lost 1 base, J lost 6 bases, and 15 bases lay in between. This CDR3 is built from 15 residues. Germline V CDR1 and CDR2: GTSNPN, SVGIG (reference sequence). Here the CDR3 reads CAWSGIYTGAGELFF. The CDR3 DNA follows: TGTGCCTGGAGTGGGATCTACACAGGCGCCGGGGAGCTGTTTTTT.

The chain joins TRBV4-3 to TRBJ1-2; tentative D call: TRBD1 (5 bases). The V and J ends lost 1 base and 8 bases respectively, with 20 bases between them. CDR1 is LGHNA and CDR2 is YSLEER in the germline V gene. The CDR3 is 16 amino acids. CDR3 sequence: CASSQGPRQGRNGYTF. The CDR3 coding sequence is TGCGCCAGCAGCCAAGGCCCCCGCCAGGGAAGAAACGGCTACACCTTC.

This clone was picked up a small number of times. The V gene is TRBV5-6, the J gene TRBJ1-4, with D maybe TRBD1 (6 bases). V gave up 4 bases and J gave up 5 bases, with 15 bases separating them. CDR1 is SGHDT, CDR2 YYEEEE, per germline. The CDR3 is 15 amino acids. The DNA of the CDR3 is TGTGCCAGCAGCCCCAGGACAGCACCAAATGAAAAACTGTTTTTT. Amino acid sequence: CASSPRTAPNEKLFF.

V gene TRBV23-1 combines with J gene TRBJ1-2; D unresolved. TRBV23-1 counts as an open reading frame of uncertain function. Trimming pared 4 bases from V and 3 bases from J, leaving 12 bases between. The CDR3 spans 14 residues. This CDR3 is CASSRICGYYGYTF. The CDR3 nucleotides are TGCGCCAGCAGTCGGATCTGCGGATACTATGGCTACACCTTC.

The chain recombines TRBV5-6 with TRBJ1-1; weak D call: TRBD1 (6 bases). Germline CDR1 and CDR2: SGHDT and YYEEEE. The CDR3 runs 12 residues. Trimming left V 7 bases short and J 6 bases short, with 13 bases between. The DNA of the CDR3 is TGTGCCAGCCGATTGGACAGTTCTGAAGCTTTCTTT. This gives the protein CASRLDSSEAFF. The complete variable domain, with remaining parts taken from reference TRBV5-6 and TRBJ1-1, reads DAGVTQSPTHLIKTRGQQVTLRCSPKSGHDTVSWYQQALGQGPQFIFQYYEEEERQRGNFPDRFSGHQFPNYSSELNVNALLLGDSALYLCASRLDSSEAFFGQGTRLTVV.

The chain recombines TRBV10-2 with TRBJ1-2; 11 nucleotides line up with TRBD1. V shed 5 bases and J 5 bases; nucleotides not matched to a gene: 7. The CDR3 extends over 15 amino acids. Looked up from germline, CDR1 is WSHSY and CDR2 is SAAADI. CDR3 amino acids: CASSPGQGARYGYTF. CDR3 nucleotides: TGCGCCAGCAGTCCTGGACAGGGGGCGAGGTATGGCTACACCTTC.

This chain connects TRBV4-3 to TRBJ1-1, with a possible D match to TRBD1 (5 bases). Germline V gene lookup returns CDR1 LGHNA and CDR2 YSLEER. Between the trimmed V and J ends, which lost 1 base and 3 bases, there was a span of 15 bases. There are 16 residues in the CDR3. The DNA for the CDR3 is TGCGCCAGCAGCCAAGTGGGGCTGAAGGGTTACACTGAAGCTTTCTTT. Encoded protein: CASSQVGLKGYTEAFF.

This rearrangement joins TRBV9 to TRBJ2-1, with a tentative D call TRBD1 (6 bases). The CDR3 loop spans 15 amino acids. Germline values: CDR1 SGDLS, CDR2 YYNGEE. V lost 2 bases to trimming and J lost 6 bases, with 15 bases between them. This CDR3 reads CASSVGALGGNEQFF. CDR3 coding DNA: TGTGCCAGCAGCGTGGGGGCCTTGGGTGGCAATGAGCAGTTCTTC. The full variable domain, rest sourced from reference TRBV9 and TRBJ2-1, is DSGVTQTPKHLITATGQRVTLRCSPRSGDLSVYWYQQSLDQGLQFLIQYYNGEERAKGNILERFSAQQFPDLHSELNLSSLELGDSALYFCASSVGALGGNEQFFGPGTRLTVL.

The gene calls are TRBV14 and TRBJ1-2, with D perhaps matching TRBD1 (5 bases). CDR1 and CDR2 (germline): SGHDN, FVKESK. The CDR3 is made up of 15 amino acids. V lost 2 bases and J lost 4, with 14 bases in between. In nucleotides, the CDR3 is TGTGCCAGCAGCCAATTGGCAGGGACTTTCTATGGCTACACCTTC. Translated, it gives CASSQLAGTFYGYTF. Together with reference TRBV14 and TRBJ1-2, the CDR3 gives the full variable domain: EAGVTQFPSHSVIEKGQTVTLRCDPISGHDNLYWYRRVMGKEIKFLLHFVKESKQDESGMPNNRFLAERTGGTYSTLKVQPAELEDSGVYFCASSQLAGTFYGYTFGSGTRLTVV.

This chain connects TRBV12-5 to TRBJ2-2; tentative D call: TRBD1 (6 bases). CDR3 size: 15 residues. Germline CDR1 reads LGHNT; CDR2 reads FRNRAP. Trimming stripped 0 bases from V and 8 bases from J, with 13 bases between. In DNA, the CDR3 is TGTGCTAGTGGTTTGGTAGCGACAGGACTTGGGGAGCTGTTTTTT. Protein: CASGLVATGLGELFF.

This chain links TRBV6-1 with TRBJ2-3; perhaps TRBD1 as D (5 bases). V lost 2 bases, J lost 6 bases, and 6 bases lay in between. Germline values: CDR1 MNHNS, CDR2 SASEGT. CDR3 length: 12 residues. In DNA, the CDR3 is TGTGCCAGCAGTGAATACAGGGATACGCAGTATTTT. It encodes CASSEYRDTQYF.

J is TRBJ2-3 and V is TRBV9; the D gene is possibly TRBD1 (5 bases). CDR1 SGDLS and CDR2 YYNGEE come from the germline V gene. This CDR3 has 16 residues. With 6 bases removed from V and 0 bases from J, the gap between germline ends came to 17 bases. CDR3 amino acids: CASTPLEGVSTDTQYF. Written as DNA, the CDR3 is TGTGCCAGCACCCCATTGGAAGGGGTGAGCACAGATACGCAGTATTTT.

V usage is TRBV27 and J usage is TRBJ1-6, with 7 bases identical to TRBD1. Unmatched junction bases numbered 14, after V lost 5 bases and J lost 4 bases. The germline CDR1 and CDR2 sequences are MNHEY and SMNVEV (reference sequence). This CDR3 is 18 amino acids long. Here the CDR3 DNA reads TGTGCCAGCAGTCCCCCTTTCGGGACAGAGGGGTATAATTCACCCCTCCACTTT. It translates to CASSPPFGTEGYNSPLHF.